One and the same sample provided the 22 T cell receptor beta chains below, sequenced in a study of cytomegalovirus exposure and HLA in healthy donors. PCR involved 60 Vbeta and 13 Jbeta primers. Repertoires were generated with immunoSEQ multiplex PCR, while TCRdb's copy carries only in-frame clones and drops some. This sample lists about 200,000 clones; its ten largest clones have roughly 0.74%. The sample comprised PBMCs. These receptors were taken from a boy aged 5-17 years in good health and CMV-seronegative.

V is TRBV5-1 and J is TRBJ1-2, with 8 bases aligning to TRBD1. Germline values: CDR1 SGHRS, CDR2 YFSETQ. V lost 3 bases and J lost 9; bases outside the gene matches: 4. CDR3 size: 12 residues. CDR3 sequence: CASSSGQGSYTF. The CDR3 DNA follows: TGCGCCAGCAGCTCCGGACAGGGAAGCTACACCTTC.

This chain connects TRBV6-6 to TRBJ1-1; D ambiguous. Trimming left V 7 bases short and J 0 bases short, with 12 bases between. This CDR3 region has 14 residues. Germline CDR1 reads MNHNY; CDR2 reads SVGAGI (reference sequence). This CDR3 reads CASTRDKVNTEAFF. The CDR3 DNA sequence: TGTGCCAGCACTCGGGATAAGGTGAACACTGAAGCTTTCTTT.

This chain uses TRBV11-1 with TRBJ2-3; 7 positions match TRBD2. The ends lost 5 bases at V and 5 bases at J; junction bases unmatched: 10. Germline lookup yields CDR1 SGHAT and CDR2 FQDESV (reference sequence). This CDR3 is built from 15 residues. CDR3 sequence (DNA): TGTGCCAGCAGCACTAGCGAGCGGGCCGGAGATACGCAGTATTTT. This sequence encodes CASSTSERAGDTQYF.

The gene calls are TRBV12-5 and TRBJ1-5, with D unclear. Trimming stripped 6 bases from V and 3 bases from J, with 9 bases between. Per the germline V gene, CDR1 is LGHNT and CDR2 is FRNRAP. The CDR3 covers 13 residues. The CDR3, as DNA: TGTGCTAGTGGGAAGGAGGACAATCAGCCCCAGCATTTT. Protein product: CASGKEDNQPQHF.

This chain connects TRBV18 to TRBJ1-1; D may be TRBD1 (6 bases). The germline V and J ends were trimmed by 6 bases and 0 bases, with 17 bases remaining between them. CDR3 size: 16 residues. Germline V lookup: CDR1 KGHSH, CDR2 LQKENI. The CDR3: CASSLTVTGLNTEAFF. Here the CDR3 DNA reads TGTGCCAGCTCCCTAACCGTTACAGGGTTGAACACTGAAGCTTTCTTT.

The V call is TRBV5-3, the J call TRBJ1-1, with 9 bases fitting TRBD1. TRBV5-3 is an ORF, with its function uncertain. V lost 4 bases, J lost 2 bases, and 12 bases stayed unmatched. This CDR3 has 17 residues. CDR3 region: CARSLSRTGEINTEAFF. The CDR3 nucleotides read TGTGCCAGAAGCCTTTCCAGGACAGGGGAAATAAACACTGAAGCTTTCTTT.

DNA for the CDR3: TGTGCCAGCAGCCCCAGGGCCGGGGAGCTGTTTTTT. Translating gives CASSPRAGELFF. The V and J genes are TRBV7-3 and TRBJ2-2; D might be TRBD1 (5 bases). The CDR3 contains 12 residues. Germline V CDR1 and CDR2: SGHTA, FQGTGA. The V and J ends lost 5 bases and 6 bases respectively, with 7 bases between them. Using reference TRBV7-3 and TRBJ2-2 for the parts outside the CDR3, the full variable domain is GAGVSQTPSNKVTEKGKYVELRCDPISGHTALYWYRQSLGQGPEFLIYFQGTGAADDSGLPNDRFFAVRPEGSVSTLKIQRTERGDSAVYLCASSPRAGELFFGEGSRLTVL.

V usage is TRBV5-1 and J usage is TRBJ1-4, with D unclear. Trimming left V 7 bases short and J 3 bases short, with 7 bases between. From germline, CDR1 is SGHRS and CDR2 YFSETQ. This CDR3 is built from 12 residues. CDR3 sequence (DNA): TGCGCCAGCCGGGAATCTAATGAAAAACTGTTTTTT. This translates into CASRESNEKLFF.

This rearrangement joins TRBV11-2 to TRBJ2-6; D is undetermined. CDR1 and CDR2 from the germline V gene are SGHAT and FQNNGV. The CDR3 is 16 residues long. V was trimmed by 6 bases and J by 0 bases, leaving 12 bases between them. This CDR3 is CASSHPISSGANVLTF. CDR3 in DNA: TGTGCCAGCAGTCACCCTATTAGCTCTGGGGCCAACGTCCTGACTTTC.

The chain links TRBV10-3 to TRBJ1-2; D ambiguous. Trimming took 0 bases from V and 8 from J, leaving 10 bases between them. This CDR3 is built from 13 residues. Germline CDR1 ENHRY, CDR2 SYGVKD. Here the CDR3 DNA reads TGTGCCATCAGTGAGTCGAGCGGAAGGGGCTACACCTTC. Translation gives CAISESSGRGYTF.

This sequence joins TRBV11-2 and TRBJ2-1, with 12 bases aligning to TRBD2. The CDR3 runs 15 residues. J gave up 6 bases and V 4 bases, and 4 bases lay outside the gene matches. Germline V lookup: CDR1 SGHAT, CDR2 FQNNGV. The chain's CDR3 is CASSSLAGGTNEQFF. CDR3 DNA sequence: TGTGCCAGCAGCTCCCTAGCGGGGGGGACCAATGAGCAGTTCTTC.

This chain joins TRBV29-1 and TRBJ2-7; 11 bases line up with TRBD1. Germline CDR1 and CDR2: SQVTM and ANQGSEA. J gave up 5 bases and V 5 bases, and 2 bases lay outside the gene matches. CDR3 length: 12 residues. The CDR3 here is CSVWDRGNEQYF. CDR3 sequence (DNA): TGCAGCGTTTGGGACAGGGGGAACGAGCAGTACTTC.

This rearrangement joins TRBV10-3 to TRBJ2-4; 8 bases are shared with TRBD1. V was clipped by 4 bases and J by 1 base; unmatched bases: 6. Germline values: CDR1 ENHRY, CDR2 SYGVKD. CDR3 length equals 16 residues. This CDR3 is CAISGGQEDAKNIQYF. Here the CDR3 DNA reads TGTGCCATCAGTGGGGGACAGGAAGATGCCAAAAACATTCAGTACTTC.

CDR3 coding DNA: TGTGCCATCAGTTTACAGGGGGCCCCAAGGATGGGCACTGAAGCTTTCTTT. It translates to CAISLQGAPRMGTEAFF. The rearrangement links TRBV10-3 to TRBJ1-1; 9 nucleotides agree with TRBD1. Germline CDR1 ENHRY, CDR2 SYGVKD. The trim removed 5 bases at V and 4 bases at J, leaving 14 bases unmatched. This CDR3 region has 17 residues.

This chain links TRBV6-1 with TRBJ1-5; D is possibly TRBD1 (6 bases). The CDR3 has 14 residues. V was shortened by 1 base and J by 12 bases, with 16 bases between the two germline ends. The V gene's germline CDR1 is MNHNS and CDR2 SASEGT. Written as DNA, the CDR3 is TGTGCCAGCAGTGAAGACCTAGGGCACAGGGACCAGCATTTT. Translated, it gives CASSEDLGHRDQHF.

The chain recombines TRBV5-6 with TRBJ2-1; D not certain. The ends were cut back, 5 bases at V and 3 bases at J, with 9 bases in the middle. CDR3 size: 13 residues. Germline V gene data show CDR1 as SGHDT and CDR2 as YYEEEE. The chain's CDR3 is CASSMTNYNEQFF. The CDR3 DNA is TGTGCCAGCAGTATGACAAACTACAATGAGCAGTTCTTC.

The chain couples TRBV10-3 to TRBJ2-5; TRBD1 matches at 8 bases. The germline CDR1 and CDR2 sequences are ENHRY and SYGVKD. This CDR3 contains 15 residues. Trimming at V came to 2 bases and at J to 2 bases, leaving 4 bases not matched to a gene. The CDR3 reads CAISEGQGRQETQYF. CDR3 DNA sequence: TGTGCCATCAGTGAGGGACAGGGTCGACAAGAGACCCAGTACTTC.

This chain uses TRBV19 with TRBJ1-1, with D hard to call. The CDR3 runs to 14 residues. Germline values: CDR1 LNHDA, CDR2 SQIVND (reference sequence). Trimming left V 3 bases short and J 5 bases short, with 13 bases between. Here the CDR3 reads CASSIAFLVTEAFF. CDR3 in DNA: TGTGCCAGTAGTATCGCCTTTCTAGTGACTGAAGCTTTCTTT.

The chain links TRBV7-2 to TRBJ1-4, with unresolved D. Germline assignment: CDR1 SGHTA and CDR2 FQGNSA. Trimming took 4 bases from V and 5 from J, leaving 20 bases between them. This CDR3 region has 17 residues. Written as DNA, the CDR3 is TGTGCCAGCAGCTGGGCCTTCTCTTCATCCAGGAATGAAAAACTGTTTTTT. Its translation is CASSWAFSSSRNEKLFF. The variable domain in full, completed from reference TRBV7-2 and TRBJ1-4, reads GAGVSQSPSNKVTEKGKDVELRCDPISGHTALYWYRQSLGQGLEFLIYFQGNSAPDKSGLPSDRFSAERTGGSVSTLTIQRTQQEDSAVYLCASSWAFSSSRNEKLFFGSGTQLSVL.

The chain has TRBV18 and TRBJ1-4; D unresolved. Germline V gene lookup returns CDR1 KGHSH and CDR2 LQKENI. With 5 bases removed from V and 5 bases from J, the gap between germline ends came to 12 bases. CDR3 length equals 14 residues. The CDR3 DNA is TGTGCCAGCTCAAGTTCCGGGGTAAATGAAAAACTGTTTTTT. It specifies CASSSSGVNEKLFF.

This chain connects TRBV2 to TRBJ2-7, with D possibly being TRBD1 (5 bases). CDR3 length equals 15 residues. Germline CDR1 is SNHLY and CDR2 is FYNNEI. V lost 5 bases and J 1 base, leaving 15 bases between the germline ends. The CDR3 spells CASSPLDSASYEQYF. The CDR3 DNA follows: TGTGCCAGCAGTCCGCTCGACAGTGCATCCTACGAGCAGTACTTC.

V usage is TRBV19 and J usage is TRBJ2-7, with 10 positions matching TRBD1. CDR3 length equals 13 residues. CDR1 and CDR2 (germline): LNHDA, SQIVND (reference sequence). V shed 9 bases, J shed 9 bases, and the junction held 11 bases outside the gene matches. The CDR3 is CASTGTGDVRQYF. DNA for the CDR3: TGTGCCAGCACCGGGACAGGGGACGTCCGGCAGTACTTC.